Listed here are 5 T cell receptor beta chains from one sample, sequenced in a study of blood T cell repertoires in COVID-19. Measured with immunoSEQ multiplex PCR; TCRdb has only the in-frame clones, and not every one. Of some 87,000 clones detected, 70% to 90% appear once; the ten largest clones hold about a sixth. The material sequenced was peripheral blood. The receptors come from a human donor in a cohort sampled during active COVID-19.

The V gene is TRBV11-2, the J gene TRBJ2-7; possibly TRBD1 for D (6 bases). The V end lost 5 bases, the J end lost 1 base, and 18 bases lay between the germline ends. The CDR3 consists of 16 residues. Germline V gives CDR1 SGHAT, CDR2 FQNNGV. The CDR3 sequence is CASSLSAGQISYEQYF. In DNA, the CDR3 is TGTGCCAGCAGCCTCTCAGCCGGACAGATATCCTACGAGCAGTACTTC.

This clone has just one count. The CDR3 reads CASRVRAPEAFF. For the CDR3, the DNA is TGTGCCAGCAGAGTCAGGGCGCCTGAAGCTTTCTTT. V and J are TRBV2 and TRBJ1-1; a possible D gene is TRBD1 (5 bases). The CDR3 totals 12 residues. CDR1 is SNHLY, CDR2 FYNNEI, per germline. Between the trimmed V and J ends, which lost 6 bases and 6 bases, there was a span of 11 bases.

The V and J genes are TRBV6-5 and TRBJ1-1, with D perhaps TRBD1 (5 bases). Germline V gives CDR1 MNHEY, CDR2 SVGAGI. CDR3 size: 14 residues. V gave up 7 bases and J gave up 0 bases, with 12 bases separating them. The CDR3 bases are TGTGCCAGCAAAGAAGGACATGTGAACACTGAAGCTTTCTTT. Translation: CASKEGHVNTEAFF.

CDR3 nucleotide sequence: TGTGCCAGCAGTTTCTCGGGCTCCTACGAGCAGTACTTC. It translates to CASSFSGSYEQYF. This sequence joins TRBV12-3 or TRBV12-4 and TRBJ2-7; D gene unclear. V was clipped by 3 bases and J by 0 bases, with 6 bases between them. The CDR3 length is 13 residues.

The chain carries TRBV5-4 and TRBJ2-1, with D possibly being TRBD2 (6 bases). Per germline, CDR1 SGHNT and CDR2 YYREEE (reference sequence). The CDR3 extends over 15 amino acids. Trimming left V 4 bases short and J 5 bases short, with 16 bases between. CDR3 in DNA: TGTGCCAGCAGCCCTCAGCCATCGGGGGACAATGAGCAGTTCTTC. Its protein is CASSPQPSGDNEQFF.